The sequence of this T cell receptor (beta chain) was determined in a study of OX40 agonist ivuxolimab in advanced cancers. Background on the study: The study gave patients intravenous ivuxolimab at 0.01 to 10 mg/kg every 2 weeks.

Clones were sequenced by immunoSEQ multiplex PCR, and TCRdb holds only the in-frame ones, with some missing. The repertoire has tens of thousands of clones, about 83% of them found once; the top ten carry more than 25%. This CDR3 comprises 17 residues. V was cut by 1 base and J by 0 bases, with 13 bases left in between. CDR1 is KGHSH and CDR2 is LQKENI in the germline V gene. The rearrangement joins TRBV18 to TRBJ1-3; D is possibly TRBD1 (5 bases). Specimen: CD4+ or CD8+ T cells sorted from blood, collected in a trial of the OX40 agonist ivuxolimab. The receptor was derived from an adult with an advanced solid tumor such as melanoma, head and neck, liver or kidney cancer. The DNA of the CDR3 is TGTGCCAGCTCACCACGAGCTGACAGTGCCTCTGGAAACACCATATATTTT. Its protein product is CASSPRADSASGNTIYF. The variable domain in full, with the rest retrieved from reference TRBV18 and TRBJ1-3, is NAGVMQNPRHLVRRRGQEARLRCSPMKGHSHVYWYRQLPEEGLKFMVYLQKENIIDESGMPKERFSAEFPKEGPSILRIQQVVRGDSAAYFCASSPRADSASGNTIYFGEGSWLTVV.